Each of the 11 T cell receptor beta chains below was sequenced from the same sample in a study of metastatic and nonmetastatic thyroid tumors. The entire patient cohort was treatment-naive prior to thyroid surgery. TCRdb re-clonotyped the PCR reads via MiXCR. The sample lists some 17,000 clones, about 24% occurring once. The sequencing sample was made of adjacent normal tissue. All receptors come from a female donor with papillary thyroid cancer or a benign thyroid nodule (not recorded which). Some clones in this sample may be carry-over from other donors' samples.

Turning to this clone: One end of the junction does not line up with germline, which may come from a read error. J is TRBJ2-5 and V is TRBV7-8, with 9 bases lining up with TRBD2. The CDR3 is made up of 16 amino acids. CDR1 is SGHVS and CDR2 is FQNEAQ in the germline V gene. CDR3 protein: CASSLIAGAPGENQYF. In DNA, the CDR3 is TGTGCCAGCAGCCTCATAGCGGGAGCCCCGGGGGAGAACCAGTACTTC. The variable domain in full, completed from reference TRBV7-8 and TRBJ2-5, reads GAGVSQSPRYKVAKRGQDVALRCDPISGHVSLFWYQQALGQGPEFLTYFQNEAQLDKSGLPSDRFFAERPEGSVSTLKIQRTQQEDSAVYLCASSLIAGAPGENQYFGPGTRLLVL.

This sequence joins TRBV20-1 and TRBJ1-1, with TRBD1 as a possible D gene (5 bases). The V end was cut by 6 bases, the J end by 3 bases, with 14 bases between. Germline values: CDR1 DFQATT, CDR2 SNEGSKA (reference sequence). This CDR3 region has 13 residues. CDR3 residues: CSAAPGYDTEAFF. CDR3 coding DNA: TGCAGTGCGGCCCCAGGGTATGACACTGAAGCTTTCTTT.

This clone is medium-sized within its sample. V is TRBV2 and J is TRBJ2-6; no reliable D call. CDR1 and CDR2 (germline): SNHLY, FYNNEI. Trimming took off 4 bases at V and 1 base at J, with 5 bases between the two ends. This CDR3 is built from 14 residues. DNA of the CDR3: TGTGCCAGCAGTGGTCTATCTGGGGCCAACGTCCTGACTTTC. Its translation: CASSGLSGANVLTF.

V is TRBV7-8 and J is TRBJ1-5; D ambiguous. Trimming stripped 3 bases from V and 2 bases from J, with 11 bases between. CDR1 and CDR2 (germline): SGHVS, FQNEAQ. The CDR3 has 15 residues. The CDR3 bases are TGTGCCAGCAGCTTCCGGGCGAACGGCAATCAGCCCCAGCATTTT. Amino acids: CASSFRANGNQPQHF.

This clone is medium-sized within its sample. This sequence joins TRBV7-2 and TRBJ2-1; 7 bases fit TRBD2. The CDR3 extends over 14 amino acids. Per the germline V gene, CDR1 is SGHTA and CDR2 is FQGNSA. After removal of 6 bases from V and 4 bases from J, the junction contained 6 bases not matched to a gene. The CDR3 reads CASRSGMGYNEQFF. The CDR3 nucleotides are TGTGCCAGCAGGAGCGGGATGGGGTACAATGAGCAGTTCTTC.

This clone was counted ten times or more. The DNA for the CDR3 is TGCAGTGCTTCAGGATCCGGAAACACCATATATTTT. As protein: CSASGSGNTIYF. The J gene is TRBJ1-3, the V gene TRBV20-1; D is uncertain. The V gene lost 5 bases and the J gene lost 4 bases, with 9 bases spanning the gap. Germline V gene sequence: CDR1 DFQATT, CDR2 SNEGSKA (reference sequence). The CDR3 runs 12 residues.

By frequency in the sample, this clone is medium-sized (0.01 to 0.1%). The rearrangement uses TRBV28 and TRBJ2-3; 7 bases line up with TRBD1. This CDR3 is built from 15 residues. CDR1 and CDR2 (germline): MDHEN, SYDVKM. The J segment lost 0 bases and the V segment lost 5 bases, leaving 5 bases of the junction unmatched. The CDR3 protein is CASSHRGFSTDTQYF. The CDR3 DNA follows: TGTGCCAGCAGTCACAGGGGCTTTAGCACAGATACGCAGTATTTT.

This clone has a count of ten or more. A read error is possible here, since a much larger clone lies one base away. The same CDR3 arises from other DNA sequences in this sample as well. This chain joins TRBV6-1 and TRBJ2-5; 7 bases map to TRBD2. CDR1 and CDR2 from the germline V gene are MNHNS and SASEGT. This CDR3 is built from 14 residues. The CDR3 sequence: CASSLTSLLETQYF. In nucleotides, the CDR3 is TGTGCCAGCAGTTTGACTAGCTTGTTGGAGACCCAATACTTC.

In its sample, this clone ranks as medium-sized. The chain has TRBV6-5 and TRBJ2-3; 8 bases match TRBD2. The CDR3 loop spans 17 amino acids. Germline CDR1 and CDR2: MNHEY and SVGAGI. The V segment lost 2 bases and the J segment 0 bases; nucleotides outside the gene matches: 7. For the CDR3, the DNA is TGTGCCAGCAGTTACCTTTCACTAGCGGATAGCACAGATACGCAGTATTTT. Amino acid sequence: CASSYLSLADSTDTQYF.

V and J are TRBV11-2 and TRBJ2-6; D is uncertain. The germline gives CDR1 SGHAT, CDR2 FQNNGV. The V and J ends lost 1 base and 0 bases respectively, with 16 bases between them. The CDR3 extends over 19 amino acids. As DNA, the CDR3 is TGTGCCAGCAGCTTAGGAGGTGCCCTAACGAACTCTGGGGCCAACGTCCTGACTTTC. Translated: CASSLGGALTNSGANVLTF.

This clone was seen only a few times. A read error may produce the germline difference seen at one junction end. This chain joins TRBV12-3 or TRBV12-4 and TRBJ2-3, with D perhaps assigned TRBD1 or TRBD2 (6 bases each). The CDR3 totals 17 residues. CDR3 sequence reads: CASSFGTFPTSTGTQYF. DNA of the CDR3: TGTGCCAGCAGTTTCGGGACATTTCCAACTAGCACAGGTACGCAGTATTTT.